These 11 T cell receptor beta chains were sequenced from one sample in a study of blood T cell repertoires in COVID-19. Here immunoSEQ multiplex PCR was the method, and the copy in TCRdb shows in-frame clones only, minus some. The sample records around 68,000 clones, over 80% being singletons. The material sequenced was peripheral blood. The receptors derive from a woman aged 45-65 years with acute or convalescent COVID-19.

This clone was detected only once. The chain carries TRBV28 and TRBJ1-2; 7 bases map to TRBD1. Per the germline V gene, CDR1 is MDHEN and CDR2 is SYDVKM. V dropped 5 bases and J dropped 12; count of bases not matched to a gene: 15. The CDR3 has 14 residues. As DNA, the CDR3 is TGTGCCAGCAGTCTTCAGACAGGGATTCGGCGTCACACCTTC. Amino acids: CASSLQTGIRRHTF.

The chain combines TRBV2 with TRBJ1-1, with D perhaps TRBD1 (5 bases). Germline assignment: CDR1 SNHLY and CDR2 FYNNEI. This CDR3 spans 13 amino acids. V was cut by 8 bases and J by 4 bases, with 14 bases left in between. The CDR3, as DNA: TGTGCCAGCCTCTATACAGGCCCCACTGAAGCTTTCTTT. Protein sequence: CASLYTGPTEAFF.

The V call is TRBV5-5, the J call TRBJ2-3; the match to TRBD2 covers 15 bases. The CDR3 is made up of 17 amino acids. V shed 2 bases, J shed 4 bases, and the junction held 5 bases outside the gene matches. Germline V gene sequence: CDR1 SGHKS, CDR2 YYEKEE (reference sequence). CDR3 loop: CASSLGLAGGFADTQYF. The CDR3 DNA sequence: TGTGCCAGCAGCTTAGGACTAGCGGGGGGGTTTGCAGATACGCAGTATTTT.

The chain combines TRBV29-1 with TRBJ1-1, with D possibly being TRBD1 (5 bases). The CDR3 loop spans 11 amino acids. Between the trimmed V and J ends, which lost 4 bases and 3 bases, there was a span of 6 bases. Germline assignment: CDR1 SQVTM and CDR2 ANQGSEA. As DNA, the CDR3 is TGCAGCGTTGGGGGGGACACTGAAGCTTTCTTT. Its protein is CSVGGDTEAFF.

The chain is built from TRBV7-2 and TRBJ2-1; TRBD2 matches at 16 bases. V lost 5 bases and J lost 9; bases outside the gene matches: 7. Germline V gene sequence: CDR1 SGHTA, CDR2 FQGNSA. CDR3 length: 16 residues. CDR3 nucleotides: TGTGCCAGCAGCACCCAGGGACTAGCGGGAGGGGTTGAGCAGTTCTTC. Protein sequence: CASSTQGLAGGVEQFF.

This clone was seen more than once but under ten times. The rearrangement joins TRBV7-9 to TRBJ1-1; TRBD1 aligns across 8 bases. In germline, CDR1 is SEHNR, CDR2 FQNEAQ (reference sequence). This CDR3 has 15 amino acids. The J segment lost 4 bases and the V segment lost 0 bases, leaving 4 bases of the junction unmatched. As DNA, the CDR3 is TGTGCCAGCAGCTTAGCCGGACAGGGAGGCACTGAAGCTTTCTTT. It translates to CASSLAGQGGTEAFF.

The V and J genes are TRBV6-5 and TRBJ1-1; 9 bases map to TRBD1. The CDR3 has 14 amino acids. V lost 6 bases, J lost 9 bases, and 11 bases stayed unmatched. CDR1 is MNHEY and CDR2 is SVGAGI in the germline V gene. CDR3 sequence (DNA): TGTGCCAGCAGACCCCGGGACAGGGTAGGAAAAGCTTTCTTT. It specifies CASRPRDRVGKAFF.

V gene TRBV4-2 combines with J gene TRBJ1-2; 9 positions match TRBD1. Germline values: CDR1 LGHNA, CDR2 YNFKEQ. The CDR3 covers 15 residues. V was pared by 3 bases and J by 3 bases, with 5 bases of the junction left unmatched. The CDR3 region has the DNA TGTGCCAGCAGCCACACAGGGGGCGCTGACTATGGCTACACCTTC. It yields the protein CASSHTGGADYGYTF.

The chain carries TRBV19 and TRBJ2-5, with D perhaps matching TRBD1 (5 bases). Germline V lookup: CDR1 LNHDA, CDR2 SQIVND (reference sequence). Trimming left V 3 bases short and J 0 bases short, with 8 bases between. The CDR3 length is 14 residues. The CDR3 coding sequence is TGTGCCAGTAGTATGGGGCTATACCAAGAGACCCAGTACTTC. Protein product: CASSMGLYQETQYF.

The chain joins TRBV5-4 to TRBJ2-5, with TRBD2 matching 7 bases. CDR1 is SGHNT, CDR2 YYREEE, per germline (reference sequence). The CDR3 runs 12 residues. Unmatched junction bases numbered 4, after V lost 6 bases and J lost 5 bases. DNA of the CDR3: TGTGCCAGCACAATCGGGGGGGAGACCCAGTACTTC. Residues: CASTIGGETQYF.

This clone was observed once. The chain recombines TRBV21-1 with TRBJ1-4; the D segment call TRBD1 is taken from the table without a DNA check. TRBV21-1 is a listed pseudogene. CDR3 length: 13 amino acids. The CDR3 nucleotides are TGTGCCAGCAGACAAAAAAATCCAGAAAAACTGTTTTTT. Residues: CASRQKNPEKLFF.